A single sample is the source of the 8 T cell receptor beta chains below, sequenced in a study of blood T cell repertoires in COVID-19. The protocol was immunoSEQ multiplex PCR, while the TCRdb copy is restricted to in-frame clones and leaves out a portion. The table records about 190,000 clones, around four fifths of them present only once. What was sequenced was peripheral blood. All receptors derive from a woman in her 40s with acute or convalescent COVID-19.

Only one count was recorded for this clone. The chain couples TRBV10-3 to TRBJ2-3; TRBD2 matches 12 bases. V lost 5 bases and J lost 4; bases outside the gene matches: 1. This CDR3 comprises 14 residues. Germline V gene data show CDR1 as ENHRY and CDR2 as SYGVKD. CDR3 sequence (DNA): TGTGCCATCAGTTCTAGCGGGGGGGCAGATACGCAGTATTTT. Encoded protein: CAISSSGGADTQYF.

The DNA for the CDR3 is TGTGCCAGCGGGGACAGCGCATTACTCGCCACGATAAAAGCTTTCTTT. Protein sequence: CASGDSALLATIKAFF. V usage is TRBV28 and J usage is TRBJ1-1, with TRBD1 matching 7 bases. Germline CDR1 reads MDHEN; CDR2 reads SYDVKM. This CDR3 comprises 16 residues. V trimming: 8 bases; J trimming: 9 bases; junction bases outside the gene matches: 21.

The chain has TRBV9 and TRBJ2-7; 11 bases fit TRBD2. From germline, CDR1 is SGDLS and CDR2 YYNGEE. The CDR3 covers 15 residues. V trimming: 0 bases; J trimming: 5 bases; junction bases outside the gene matches: 4. Here the CDR3 reads CASSVDTSGGNEQYF. The CDR3 coding sequence is TGTGCCAGCAGCGTAGATACTAGCGGGGGCAACGAGCAGTACTTC.

The chain recombines TRBV15 with TRBJ2-1; D is uncertain. This CDR3 is 14 amino acids long. The germline CDR1 and CDR2 sequences are LNHNV and YYDKDF (reference sequence). Trimming removed 5 bases from V and 4 bases from J, with 12 bases in between. The CDR3 DNA reads TGTGCCACCAGCCTTTATGGAGAATACAATGAGCAGTTCTTC. Translation gives CATSLYGEYNEQFF.

The J gene is TRBJ1-2, the V gene TRBV28; unclear D gene. Germline V gives CDR1 MDHEN, CDR2 SYDVKM. The CDR3 spans 11 residues. V shed 2 bases and J shed 5 bases, with 3 bases lying between them. CDR3 DNA sequence: TGTGCCAGCAGTTTACGGTATGGCTACACCTTC. It encodes CASSLRYGYTF.

The chain joins TRBV18 to TRBJ2-1; 13 bases align to TRBD2. Germline V gene lookup returns CDR1 KGHSH and CDR2 LQKENI. The CDR3 loop spans 15 amino acids. Trimming cost V 3 bases and J 9 bases; bases outside gene matches: 5. The CDR3 region is CASSPGLAGRGEQFF. The CDR3 coding sequence is TGTGCCAGCTCACCGGGACTAGCGGGGCGGGGTGAGCAGTTCTTC.

The chain combines TRBV5-4 with TRBJ1-1; D is perhaps TRBD1 (6 bases). The CDR3 covers 15 residues. V was clipped by 3 bases and J by 5 bases, with 17 bases between them. Germline V lookup: CDR1 SGHNT, CDR2 YYREEE (reference sequence). The CDR3 coding sequence is TGTGCCAGCAGCTCGCGGCGCAGGGGAGCTACTGAAGCTTTCTTT. It encodes CASSSRRRGATEAFF.

The chain employs TRBV5-1 and TRBJ2-5, with 10 positions matching TRBD2. Germline V CDR1 and CDR2: SGHRS, YFSETQ. The V and J ends lost 4 bases and 3 bases, in that order; junction bases with no gene match: 3. The CDR3 covers 14 residues. CDR3 protein: CASSGTSVEETQYF. Written as DNA, the CDR3 is TGCGCCAGCAGCGGGACTAGCGTGGAAGAGACCCAGTACTTC.